This T cell receptor (beta chain) is drawn from a study of blood T cell repertoires in COVID-19. Method: immunoSEQ multiplex PCR; TCRdb's copy keeps in-frame clones and lacks some. The top ten clones hold more than 7.5% of a sample with some 490,000 clones, roughly nine tenths of them seen once. Sequencing input: PBMCs or T cells enriched from blood (not recorded which). This receptor was taken from a woman between 55 and 75 years old who had recovered from COVID-19.

In nucleotides, the CDR3 is TGTGCCGGGCAGCTCGACAGCTATGGCTACACCTTC. This translates into CAGQLDSYGYTF. The chain recombines TRBV30 with TRBJ1-2, with D perhaps TRBD1 (5 bases). The CDR3 totals 12 residues. CDR1 is GTSNPN and CDR2 is SVGIG in the germline V gene (reference sequence). V was trimmed by 8 bases and J by 4 bases, leaving 14 bases between them. The entire variable domain, with the rest obtained from reference TRBV30 and TRBJ1-2, is as follows: SQTIHQWPATLVQPVGSPLSLECTVEGTSNPNLYWYRQAAGRGLQLLFYSVGIGQISSEVPQNLSASRPQDRQFILSSKKLLLSDSGFYLCAGQLDSYGYTFGSGTRLTVV.